The rows below give T cell receptor beta chains drawn from one sample of a study of beta chain features in type 1 diabetes. Profiled with immunoSEQ multiplex PCR; TCRdb holds only in-frame clones, not every one. This table has around 330,000 clones, around 10% appearing once. The material sequenced was naive CD4+ T cells from blood. Every receptor here comes from a woman aged 25 to 39 in good health. Each CDR3 is given with its conserved first and last residue. Fields, in order: CDR3 protein, CDR3 DNA, D gene, J gene, CDR3 length, clone size, V gene. The D gene is left open where the match is weak. Expanded clones get a size class; other rows say once, few or many, or leave the size out.

CDR3: CASSVVGLAGETQYF; DNA: TGTGCCAGCAGCGTAGTTGGGCTAGCGGGAGAGACCCAGTACTTC; D: TRBD2; J: TRBJ2-5; length: 15; size: .; V: TRBV9
CDR3: CASSFSSGETQYF; DNA: TGTGCCAGCAGCTTCTCGAGCGGAGAGACCCAGTACTTC; D: .; J: TRBJ2-5; length: 13; size: .; V: TRBV7-8
CDR3: CAWMRTSGYEQYF; DNA: TGTGCCTGGATGAGGACTTCAGGCTACGAGCAGTACTTC; D: .; J: TRBJ2-7; length: 13; size: .; V: TRBV30
CDR3: CASSPALANEQFF; DNA: TGTGCCAGCTCACCGGCCCTAGCAAATGAGCAGTTCTTC; D: .; J: TRBJ2-1; length: 13; size: once; V: TRBV18
CDR3: CSADRFGTEAFF; DNA: TGCAGCGCTGACAGGTTTGGGACTGAAGCTTTCTTT; D: .; J: TRBJ1-1; length: 12; size: .; V: TRBV29-1
CDR3: CASSPQGMNTGELFF; DNA: TGTGCCAGCTCCCCACAGGGGATGAACACCGGGGAGCTGTTTTTT; D: TRBD1; J: TRBJ2-2; length: 15; size: .; V: TRBV18
CDR3: CASSYGQFSYEQYF; DNA: TGTGCCAGCAGCTACGGACAGTTCTCCTACGAGCAGTACTTC; D: .; J: TRBJ2-7; length: 14; size: few; V: TRBV7-2
CDR3: CAKSPQGGSYNEQFF; DNA: TGTGCCAAAAGCCCCCAGGGGGGCTCCTACAATGAGCAGTTCTTC; D: .; J: TRBJ2-1; length: 15; size: .; V: TRBV10-3
CDR3: CATEGGGETQYF; DNA: TGTGCCACCGAAGGCGGCGGAGAGACCCAGTACTTC; D: .; J: TRBJ2-5; length: 12; size: few; V: TRBV18
CDR3: CASRRPGQGSYEQYF; DNA: TGTGCCAGCAGACGCCCGGGACAGGGATCCTACGAGCAGTACTTC; D: TRBD1; J: TRBJ2-7; length: 15; size: .; V: TRBV7-2
CDR3: CASRPEDTYNEQFF; DNA: TGTGCCAGCAGACCAGAAGACACGTACAATGAGCAGTTCTTC; D: .; J: TRBJ2-1; length: 14; size: few; V: TRBV28
CDR3: CASSSGQGRAKNIQYF; DNA: TGTGCCAGCAGCTCTGGACAGGGGAGGGCCAAAAACATTCAGTACTTC; D: TRBD1; J: TRBJ2-4; length: 16; size: .; V: TRBV7-8
CDR3: CASSLAAGTSGYYEQYF; DNA: TGTGCCAGCAGCCTAGCCGCTGGGACTAGCGGATACTACGAGCAGTACTTC; D: TRBD2; J: TRBJ2-7; length: 17; size: few; V: TRBV7-9
CDR3: CASSAAGGIQETQYF; DNA: TGCGCCAGCAGCGCAGCGGGAGGTATCCAAGAGACCCAGTACTTC; D: TRBD2; J: TRBJ2-5; length: 15; size: .; V: TRBV5-1
CDR3: CATSRDGSGANVLTF; DNA: TGTGCCACCAGCAGAGACGGTTCCGGGGCCAACGTCCTGACTTTC; D: .; J: TRBJ2-6; length: 15; size: few; V: TRBV15
CDR3: CAWSVGLAQETQYF; DNA: TGTGCCTGGAGTGTGGGGCTAGCGCAAGAGACCCAGTACTTC; D: .; J: TRBJ2-5; length: 14; size: few; V: TRBV30
CDR3: CASSHRTSEWSEQFF; DNA: TGTGCCAGCAGCCACCGGACTAGCGAGTGGAGTGAGCAGTTCTTC; D: TRBD2; J: TRBJ2-1; length: 15; size: few; V: TRBV4-2
CDR3: CASSVTSGNYEQYF; DNA: TGTGCCAGCAGTGTGACTAGCGGGAACTACGAGCAGTACTTC; D: TRBD2; J: TRBJ2-7; length: 14; size: few; V: TRBV2
CDR3: CAWSVRSGRASSYEQYF; DNA: TGTGCCTGGAGTGTACGTAGCGGGAGGGCAAGCTCCTACGAGCAGTACTTC; D: TRBD2; J: TRBJ2-7; length: 17; size: .; V: TRBV30
CDR3: CASSEKTSGKAYEQYF; DNA: TGTGCCAGCAGTGAAAAGACTAGCGGGAAAGCCTACGAGCAGTACTTC; D: TRBD2; J: TRBJ2-7; length: 16; size: few; V: TRBV25-1
CDR3: CASSSSDFYTFSYF; DNA: TGTGCCAGCAGCTCCTCGGACTTCTACACCTTCTCGTACTTC; D: .; J: TRBJ2-7; length: 14; size: .; V: TRBV11-2
CDR3: CAWSPGQGETQYF; DNA: TGTGCCTGGAGTCCGGGACAGGGAGAGACCCAGTACTTC; D: TRBD1; J: TRBJ2-5; length: 13; size: .; V: TRBV30
CDR3: CASRTLAGSRDTQYF; DNA: TGTGCCAGCAGGACACTAGCGGGATCCCGGGATACGCAGTATTTT; D: TRBD2; J: TRBJ2-3; length: 15; size: few; V: TRBV28
CDR3: CASSSGGKKETQYF; DNA: TGTGCCAGCAGCTCCGGGGGAAAGAAAGAGACCCAGTACTTC; D: .; J: TRBJ2-5; length: 14; size: .; V: TRBV27
CDR3: CAWGGLAGFYEQYF; DNA: TGTGCCTGGGGCGGACTAGCGGGATTCTACGAGCAGTACTTC; D: TRBD2; J: TRBJ2-7; length: 14; size: few; V: TRBV30
CDR3: CASSPRDRQKDTQYF; DNA: TGCGCCAGCAGCCCCCGGGACAGGCAGAAAGATACGCAGTATTTT; D: TRBD1; J: TRBJ2-3; length: 15; size: few; V: TRBV5-1
CDR3: CASSARGSGETQYF; DNA: TGCGCCAGCAGTGCTCGGGGAAGCGGAGAGACCCAGTACTTC; D: .; J: TRBJ2-5; length: 14; size: few; V: TRBV5-1
CDR3: CASSFIPGIQEKLFF; DNA: TGTGCCAGCAGCTTCATCCCGGGGATTCAGGAAAAACTGTTTTTT; D: .; J: TRBJ1-4; length: 15; size: .; V: TRBV7-9
CDR3: CASSVDLVTGELFF; DNA: TGTGCCAGCAGCGTAGATCTTGTCACCGGGGAGCTGTTTTTT; D: .; J: TRBJ2-2; length: 14; size: .; V: TRBV9
CDR3: CASSVEQGGSYEQYF; DNA: TGTGCCAGCAGCGTAGAGCAGGGGGGTTCCTACGAGCAGTACTTC; D: .; J: TRBJ2-7; length: 15; size: once; V: TRBV9
CDR3: CASSGNRGRETQYF; DNA: TGTGCCAGCAGTGGAAACAGGGGGCGAGAGACCCAGTACTTC; D: TRBD1; J: TRBJ2-5; length: 14; size: few; V: TRBV2
CDR3: CASRSGGLNYGYTF; DNA: TGTGCCAGCAGGTCAGGGGGTTTAAACTATGGCTACACCTTC; D: TRBD1; J: TRBJ1-2; length: 14; size: few; V: TRBV25-1
CDR3: CAWSVGQGSEKLFF; DNA: TGTGCCTGGAGTGTAGGACAGGGGTCTGAAAAACTGTTTTTT; D: TRBD1; J: TRBJ1-4; length: 14; size: few; V: TRBV30
CDR3: CASSLYRDRANYGYTF; DNA: TGTGCCAGCAGTCTGTACCGGGACAGGGCTAACTATGGCTACACCTTC; D: TRBD1; J: TRBJ1-2; length: 16; size: .; V: TRBV28
CDR3: CASSKPGQGLVSYEQYF; DNA: TGTGCCAGCAGCAAACCGGGACAGGGCTTGGTATCCTACGAGCAGTACTTC; D: .; J: TRBJ2-7; length: 17; size: .; V: TRBV21-1
CDR3: CASSSVGGRGGYTF; DNA: TGTGCCAGCAGCTCAGTGGGAGGGAGGGGTGGCTACACCTTC; D: .; J: TRBJ1-2; length: 14; size: .; V: TRBV7-2
CDR3: CASSFRQGSENTEAFF; DNA: TGTGCCAGCAGCTTCCGGCAGGGCTCTGAAAACACTGAAGCTTTCTTT; D: .; J: TRBJ1-1; length: 16; size: .; V: TRBV11-1
CDR3: CASRGAGTGDTEAFF; DNA: TGTGCCAGCAGAGGAGCCGGGACAGGGGACACTGAAGCTTTCTTT; D: TRBD1; J: TRBJ1-1; length: 15; size: .; V: TRBV6-5
CDR3: CASSPGQGAKYEQYF; DNA: TGCGCCAGCAGCCCCGGACAGGGGGCGAAGTACGAGCAGTACTTC; D: TRBD1; J: TRBJ2-7; length: 15; size: few; V: TRBV4-1
CDR3: CASIAGQISGNTIYF; DNA: TGTGCCAGCATCGCGGGACAGATCTCTGGAAACACCATATATTTT; D: TRBD1; J: TRBJ1-3; length: 15; size: .; V: TRBV28
CDR3: CASSMSGRTGELFF; DNA: TGTGCCAGTAGTATGTCAGGTCGCACCGGGGAGCTGTTTTTT; D: .; J: TRBJ2-2; length: 14; size: .; V: TRBV19
CDR3: CASSLRRGRAQETQYF; DNA: TGTGCCAGCAGTTTAAGACGTGGGAGGGCCCAGGAGACCCAGTACTTC; D: TRBD2; J: TRBJ2-5; length: 16; size: few; V: TRBV27
CDR3: CSVDPGQLYGYTF; DNA: TGCAGCGTCGACCCGGGACAGCTTTATGGCTACACCTTC; D: TRBD1; J: TRBJ1-2; length: 13; size: .; V: TRBV29-1
CDR3: CSVGHSSYNEQFF; DNA: TGCAGCGTTGGGCACAGCTCCTACAATGAGCAGTTCTTC; D: .; J: TRBJ2-1; length: 13; size: few; V: TRBV29-1
CDR3: CASSPQGARTEAFF; DNA: TGCGCCAGCAGCCCACAGGGGGCGAGGACTGAAGCTTTCTTT; D: TRBD1; J: TRBJ1-1; length: 14; size: few; V: TRBV5-1
CDR3: CASSLGTSGTPYEQYF; DNA: TGCGCCAGCAGCTTGGGGACTAGCGGGACCCCCTACGAGCAGTACTTC; D: TRBD2; J: TRBJ2-7; length: 16; size: .; V: TRBV5-1
CDR3: CAWSVQGDEQYF; DNA: TGTGCCTGGAGTGTACAAGGAGACGAGCAGTACTTC; D: .; J: TRBJ2-7; length: 12; size: few; V: TRBV30
CDR3: CASSDGVDFSDTQYF; DNA: TGTGCCAGCAGCGACGGAGTTGACTTCTCAGATACGCAGTATTTT; D: .; J: TRBJ2-3; length: 15; size: .; V: TRBV9